Listed below are T cell receptor beta chains from one sample, sequenced in a study of CD8+ T cells in alopecia areata. Profiled with immunoSEQ multiplex PCR; TCRdb holds only in-frame clones, not every one. The table includes 180,000 or so clones, about half detected once. Material: CD8+ T cells sorted from blood, obtained at roughly week 53, from a patient treated with tofacitinib. These receptors all come from a human donor with alopecia areata. Both conserved end residues are part of each CDR3. D genes are given only for firm matches. A clone size is listed for some rows: how often the clone was seen (once, few, many), or a class if it is expanded.

TRBJ2-7 | . | TRBV23-1 | few | TGCGCCAGCAGGCCCCCTTTGGGGGAAGAATCAAACGAGCAGTACTTC | CASRPPLGEESNEQYF
TRBJ1-2 | . | TRBV7-3 | . | TGTGCCAGCAGCCCCGACCGTGATCAGGGCTACACCTTC | CASSPDRDQGYTF
TRBJ2-5 | TRBD2 | TRBV6-6 | few | TGTGCCAGCAGTTACGGCGGGACTAGCGCTCGGGAGACCCAGTACTTC | CASSYGGTSARETQYF
TRBJ2-5 | . | TRBV5-6 | . | TGTGCCAGCAGCTACCCTGGACGGCTTCAAGAGACCCAGTACTTC | CASSYPGRLQETQYF
TRBJ2-3 | TRBD1 | TRBV7-8 | . | TGTGCCAGCAGCTTAGCGGGACAGGGGTACACAGATACGCAGTATTTT | CASSLAGQGYTDTQYF
TRBJ2-6 | . | TRBV25-1 | . | TGTGCCAGCAGACCGGAGGGTTGGGCCAACGTCCTGACTTTC | CASRPEGWANVLTF
TRBJ2-7 | . | TRBV5-1 | . | TGCGCCAGCAGCCTGCCGAGCTACGAGCAGTACTTC | CASSLPSYEQYF
TRBJ2-7 | . | TRBV29-1 | . | TGCAGCGCCACGAGCAGATTCCTCGACGAGCAGTACTTC | CSATSRFLDEQYF
TRBJ2-3 | . | TRBV5-1 | . | TGCGCCAGCAGCCGAGGGGAGGGGGCCACAGATACGCAGTATTTT | CASSRGEGATDTQYF
TRBJ2-5 | TRBD1 | TRBV5-1 | . | TGCGCCAGCAGCTTGGTTCCAGGGACAGACCAAGAGACCCAGTACTTC | CASSLVPGTDQETQYF
TRBJ2-3 | TRBD1 | TRBV7-8 | . | TGTGCCAGCAGCCTAAGGGATGGGACAGGGGCCACAGATACGCAGTATTTT | CASSLRDGTGATDTQYF
TRBJ2-7 | . | TRBV7-6 | few | TGTGCCAGCAGCTTAATAGGGTACAGAGCATCGGGGTATGAGCAGTACTTC | CASSLIGYRASGYEQYF
TRBJ2-7 | TRBD1 | TRBV5-6 | few | TGTGCCAGCAGCTTGGGGGACAGGGGGCTGTACGAGCAGTACTTC | CASSLGDRGLYEQYF
TRBJ2-5 | . | TRBV19 | . | TGTGCCAGTAGTACGGCGGACAGCCAAGAGACCCAGTACTTC | CASSTADSQETQYF
TRBJ2-1 | . | TRBV27 | . | TGTGCCAGCAGTTCCTCGTGGGGCTCCTACAATGAGCAGTTCTTC | CASSSSWGSYNEQFF
TRBJ1-1 | . | TRBV10-3 | few | TGTGCCATCAGTGACGAAGAGAACACTGAAGCTTTCTTT | CAISDEENTEAFF
TRBJ2-5 | TRBD1 | TRBV4-1 | . | TGCGCCAGCAGCTCCCAACCGACAGGGGGGCAAGAGACCCAGTACTTC | CASSSQPTGGQETQYF
TRBJ1-1 | . | TRBV12-5 | . | TGTGCTAGTGGTTTGGAGCGCACTGAAGCTTTCTTT | CASGLERTEAFF
TRBJ2-7 | TRBD2 | TRBV5-1 | few | TGCGCCAGCAGCCCGGGACTAGCGGTCCCCCACGAGCAGTACTTC | CASSPGLAVPHEQYF
TRBJ2-2 | . | TRBV29-1 | few | TGCAGCGTTGTTGACGGGGTCGGGGAGCTGTTTTTT | CSVVDGVGELFF
TRBJ2-5 | . | TRBV7-9 | few | TGTGCCAGCAGACCTACAGGGATTCGAGAGACCCAGTACTTC | CASRPTGIRETQYF
TRBJ2-7 | . | TRBV19 | . | TGTGCCAGTACCAGCGGCGGAGAAGCTTACGAGCAGTACTTC | CASTSGGEAYEQYF
TRBJ2-1 | TRBD2 | TRBV27 | few | TGTGCCAGCAGTAACTTAGCGGGGGGGCTGGGTGTGCATGAGCAGTTCTTC | CASSNLAGGLGVHEQFF
TRBJ2-3 | . | TRBV19 | . | TGTGCCAGTAGTATAGCATCGGACACAGATACGCAGTATTTT | CASSIASDTDTQYF
TRBJ2-2 | . | TRBV6-6 | . | TGTGCCAGCAGTTACTCCTGGACCGGGGAGCTGTTTTTT | CASSYSWTGELFF
TRBJ2-7 | TRBD1 | TRBV9 | . | TGTGCCAGCAGCCCGACAGGGAGTGGCTACGAGCAGTACTTC | CASSPTGSGYEQYF
TRBJ1-2 | . | TRBV27 | . | TGTGCCAGCAGTCCCGCAGGGTATGGCTACACCTTC | CASSPAGYGYTF
TRBJ2-7 | . | TRBV13 | few | TGTGCCAGCAGCTCTAGCCTGGGAGGCGAGCAGTACTTC | CASSSSLGGEQYF
TRBJ1-4 | TRBD1 | TRBV13 | once | TGTGCCAGCAGCTCCCCCGGGACAGGGGGAAAAAAACTGTTTTTT | CASSSPGTGGKKLFF
TRBJ2-6 | . | TRBV27 | once | TGTGCCAGCAGTTTGGTGACAGCCTCTGGGGCCAACGTCCTGACTTTC | CASSLVTASGANVLTF
TRBJ1-2 | TRBD1 | TRBV28 | . | TGTGCCAGCAGCAAGGGACAGTTCTATGGCTACACCTTC | CASSKGQFYGYTF
TRBJ2-5 | . | TRBV10-3 | . | TGTGCCATCAGTGGGGCAGGTGGGCAAGAGACCCAGTACTTC | CAISGAGGQETQYF
TRBJ2-7 | . | TRBV15 | few | TGTGCCACCAGGGCCAGGGCCCACTACGAGCAGTACTTC | CATRARAHYEQYF
TRBJ2-3 | . | TRBV7-2 | . | TGTGCCAGCAGTCCCGGGGATTCCACAGATACGCAGTATTTT | CASSPGDSTDTQYF
TRBJ2-3 | TRBD1 | TRBV9 | . | TGTGCCAGCAGCTCCCGACAGGGTAGCACAGATACGCAGTATTTT | CASSSRQGSTDTQYF
TRBJ1-2 | . | TRBV5-6 | . | TGTGCCAGCAGCTTGGGGGTAAATTTTGGCTACACCTTC | CASSLGVNFGYTF
TRBJ2-7 | TRBD2 | TRBV29-1 | . | TGCAGCGTTGAAGGCGGACTAGCGTCATCCTACGAGCAGTACTTC | CSVEGGLASSYEQYF
TRBJ1-2 | . | TRBV7-9 | once | TGTGCCAGCAGCTTATCCGGGTCCCCGAACTATGGCTACACCTTC | CASSLSGSPNYGYTF
TRBJ2-5 | . | TRBV7-9 | . | TGTGCCAGCAGCTTGGGTGGCCCGGGGCAAGAGACCCAGTACTTC | CASSLGGPGQETQYF
TRBJ2-7 | . | TRBV9 | many | TGTGCCAGCAGCGTAGGTGGCAACCCTTCTGGGGAGCAGTACTTC | CASSVGGNPSGEQYF
TRBJ1-2 | TRBD1 | TRBV7-2 | few | TGTGCCAGCAGCCCTTGGACAGGGAACTATGGCTACACCTTC | CASSPWTGNYGYTF
TRBJ1-6 | TRBD1 | TRBV9 | few | TGTGCCAGCAGCGTAGGAGCCCCGGGACAGCGAAGTTCACCCCTCCACTTT | CASSVGAPGQRSSPLHF
TRBJ2-5 | . | TRBV5-6 | . | TGTGCCAGCAGCGGAACAGGTCAAGAGACCCAGTACTTC | CASSGTGQETQYF
TRBJ1-4 | . | TRBV12-5 | . | TGTGCTAGTGGTTACAGGGTTCAGTCGAATGAAAAACTGTTTTTT | CASGYRVQSNEKLFF
TRBJ1-1 | . | TRBV29-1 | few | TGCAGCGTCGTCCGGGGATTGAACACTGAAGCTTTCTTT | CSVVRGLNTEAFF
TRBJ2-7 | . | TRBV6-1 | . | TGTGCCAGCAGTTCCACCCTTGGGGGGTCCGAGCAGTACTTC | CASSSTLGGSEQYF
TRBJ2-4 | TRBD1 | TRBV19 | . | TGTGCCAGTATCGGGACAGGGATTGTTGGCAAAAACATTCAGTACTTC | CASIGTGIVGKNIQYF
TRBJ2-2 | TRBD1 | TRBV30 | . | TGTGCCTGGACCCCCGGGACAGGGGGCTTGTACACCGGGGAGCTGTTTTTT | CAWTPGTGGLYTGELFF
TRBJ1-5 | TRBD1 | TRBV4-3 | many | TGCGCCAGCAGCCCTCGGACAGGGGGAAACAATCAGCCCCAGCATTTT | CASSPRTGGNNQPQHF